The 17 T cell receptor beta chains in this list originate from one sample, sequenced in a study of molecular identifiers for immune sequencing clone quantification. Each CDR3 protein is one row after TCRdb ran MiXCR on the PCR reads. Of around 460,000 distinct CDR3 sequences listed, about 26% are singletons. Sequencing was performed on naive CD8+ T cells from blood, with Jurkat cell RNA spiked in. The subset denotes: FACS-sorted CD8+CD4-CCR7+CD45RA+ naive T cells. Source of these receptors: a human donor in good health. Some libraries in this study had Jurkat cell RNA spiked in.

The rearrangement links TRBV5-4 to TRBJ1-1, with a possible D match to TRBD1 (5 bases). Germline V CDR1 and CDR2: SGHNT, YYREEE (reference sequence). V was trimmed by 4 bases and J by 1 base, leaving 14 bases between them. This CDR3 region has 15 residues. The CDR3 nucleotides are TGTGCCAGCAGCCAGACCGGGACGGCGAACACTGAAGCTTTCTTT. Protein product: CASSQTGTANTEAFF.

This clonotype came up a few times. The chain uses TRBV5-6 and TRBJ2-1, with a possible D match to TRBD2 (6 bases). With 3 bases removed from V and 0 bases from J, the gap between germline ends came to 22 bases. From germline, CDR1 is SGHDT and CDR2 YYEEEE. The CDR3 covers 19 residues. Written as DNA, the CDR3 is TGTGCCAGCAGCTCCCTTAAAAGCGCCGGGGACTTCTCCTACAATGAGCAGTTCTTC. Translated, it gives CASSSLKSAGDFSYNEQFF.

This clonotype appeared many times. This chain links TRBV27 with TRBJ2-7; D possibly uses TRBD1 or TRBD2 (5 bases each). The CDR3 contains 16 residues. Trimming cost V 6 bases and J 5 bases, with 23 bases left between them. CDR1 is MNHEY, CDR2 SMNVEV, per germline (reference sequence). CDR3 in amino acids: CASSLTPGTVSDEQYF. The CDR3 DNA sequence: TGTGCCAGCAGCCTAACCCCGGGGACCGTCAGTGACGAGCAGTACTTC.

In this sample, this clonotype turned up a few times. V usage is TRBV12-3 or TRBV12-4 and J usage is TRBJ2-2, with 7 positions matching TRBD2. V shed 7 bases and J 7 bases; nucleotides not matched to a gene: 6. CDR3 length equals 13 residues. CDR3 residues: CASTLGGGGELFF. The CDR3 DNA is TGTGCCAGCACCCTTGGGGGGGGCGGGGAGCTGTTTTTT.

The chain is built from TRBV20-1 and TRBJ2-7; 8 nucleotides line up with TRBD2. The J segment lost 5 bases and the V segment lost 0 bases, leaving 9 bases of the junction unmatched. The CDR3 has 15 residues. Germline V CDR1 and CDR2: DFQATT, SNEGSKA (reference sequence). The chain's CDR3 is CSAREESGSVHEQYF. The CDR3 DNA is TGCAGTGCTAGAGAAGAAAGCGGGAGTGTCCACGAGCAGTACTTC.

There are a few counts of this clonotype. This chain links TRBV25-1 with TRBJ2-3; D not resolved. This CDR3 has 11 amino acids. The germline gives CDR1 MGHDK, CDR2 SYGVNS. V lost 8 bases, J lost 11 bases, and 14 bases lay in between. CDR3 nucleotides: TGTGCCAGCCAGATAGCATCCGGGCAGTATTTT. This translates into CASQIASGQYF.

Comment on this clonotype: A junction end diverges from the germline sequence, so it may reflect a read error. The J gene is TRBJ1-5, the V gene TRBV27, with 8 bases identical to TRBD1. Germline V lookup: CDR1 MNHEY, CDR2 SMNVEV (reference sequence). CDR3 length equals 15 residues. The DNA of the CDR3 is TGCGGAACTGGCCCAGGGACAGGCGGGAATCAGCCCCAGCATTTT. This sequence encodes CGTGPGTGGNQPQHF.

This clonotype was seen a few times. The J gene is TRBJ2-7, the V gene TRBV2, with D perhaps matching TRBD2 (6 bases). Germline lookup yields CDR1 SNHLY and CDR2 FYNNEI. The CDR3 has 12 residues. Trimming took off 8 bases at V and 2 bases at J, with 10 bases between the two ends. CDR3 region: CASDGGTYEQYF. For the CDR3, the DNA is TGTGCCAGCGACGGGGGTACCTACGAGCAGTACTTC. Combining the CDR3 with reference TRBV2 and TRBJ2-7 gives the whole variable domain EPEVTQTPSHQVTQMGQEVILRCVPISNHLYFYWYRQILGQKVEFLVSFYNNEISEKSEIFDDQFSVERPDGSNFTLKIRSTKLEDSAMYFCASDGGTYEQYFGPGTRLTVT.

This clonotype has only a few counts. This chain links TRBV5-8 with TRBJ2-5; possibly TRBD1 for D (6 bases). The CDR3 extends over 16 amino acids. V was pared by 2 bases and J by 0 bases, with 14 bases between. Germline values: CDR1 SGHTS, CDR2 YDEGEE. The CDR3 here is CASSFLTGQYQETQYF. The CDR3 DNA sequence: TGTGCCAGCAGCTTTCTCACAGGACAGTACCAAGAGACCCAGTACTTC.

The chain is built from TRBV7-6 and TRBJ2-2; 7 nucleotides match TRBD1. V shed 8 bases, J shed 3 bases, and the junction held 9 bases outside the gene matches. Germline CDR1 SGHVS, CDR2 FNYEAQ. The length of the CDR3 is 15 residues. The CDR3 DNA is TGTGCCAGCTCAGTACTCCAGGGGGACACCGGGGAGCTGTTTTTT. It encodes CASSVLQGDTGELFF. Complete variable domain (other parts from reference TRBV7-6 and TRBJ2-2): GAGVSQSPRYKVTKRGQDVALRCDPISGHVSLYWYRQALGQGPEFLTYFNYEAQQDKSGLPNDRFSAERPEGSISTLTIQRTEQRDSAMYRCASSVLQGDTGELFFGEGSRLTVL.

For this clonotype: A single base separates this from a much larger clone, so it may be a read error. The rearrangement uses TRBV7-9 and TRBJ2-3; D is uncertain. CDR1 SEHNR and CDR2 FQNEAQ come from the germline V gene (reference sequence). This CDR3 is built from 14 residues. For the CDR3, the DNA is TGTGCCAGCAGACAGTCCTCACGCACAGATACGCGGTATTTT. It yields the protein CASRQSSRTDTRYF. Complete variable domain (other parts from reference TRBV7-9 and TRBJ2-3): DTGVSQNPRHKITKRGQNVTFRCDPISEHNRLYWYRQTLGQGPEFLTYFQNEAQLEKSRLLSDRFSAERPKGSFSTLEIQRTEQGDSAMYLCASRQSSRTDTRYFGPGTRLTVL.

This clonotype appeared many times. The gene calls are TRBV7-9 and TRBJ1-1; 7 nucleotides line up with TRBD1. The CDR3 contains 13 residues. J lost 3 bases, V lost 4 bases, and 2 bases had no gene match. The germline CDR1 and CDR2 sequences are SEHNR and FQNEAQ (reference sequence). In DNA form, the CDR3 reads TGTGCCAGCAGCTCAGACAGGGACACTGAAGCTTTCTTT. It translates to CASSSDRDTEAFF.

The CDR3 coding sequence is TGCGCCAGCAGCCCCTCTAGCGGGAACTCCTACGAGCAGTACTTC. This sequence encodes CASSPSSGNSYEQYF. The rearrangement links TRBV5-1 to TRBJ2-7; TRBD2 matches 9 bases. Per the germline V gene, CDR1 is SGHRS and CDR2 is YFSETQ. Trimming cost V 4 bases and J 0 bases; bases outside gene matches: 5. The CDR3 has 15 amino acids.

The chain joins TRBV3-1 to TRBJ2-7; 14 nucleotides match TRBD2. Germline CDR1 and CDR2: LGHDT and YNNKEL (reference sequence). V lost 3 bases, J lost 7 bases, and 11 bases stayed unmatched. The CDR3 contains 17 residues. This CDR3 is CASSQGPPGLAGDEQYF. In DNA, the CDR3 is TGTGCCAGCAGCCAGGGCCCACCGGGACTAGCGGGAGATGAGCAGTACTTC.

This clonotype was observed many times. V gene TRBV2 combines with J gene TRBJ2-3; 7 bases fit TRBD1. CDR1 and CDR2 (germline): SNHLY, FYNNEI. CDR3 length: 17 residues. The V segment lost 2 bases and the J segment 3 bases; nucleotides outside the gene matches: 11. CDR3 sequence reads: CASSESRQGARTDTQYF. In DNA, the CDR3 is TGTGCCAGCAGTGAATCCCGACAGGGAGCAAGAACAGATACGCAGTATTTT.

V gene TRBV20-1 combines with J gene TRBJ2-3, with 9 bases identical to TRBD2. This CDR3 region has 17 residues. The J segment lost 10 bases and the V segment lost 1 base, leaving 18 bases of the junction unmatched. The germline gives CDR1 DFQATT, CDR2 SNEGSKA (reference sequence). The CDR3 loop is CSARVGGLAYYTAAQYF. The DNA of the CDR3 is TGCAGTGCTAGAGTGGGGGGACTAGCTTACTACACAGCTGCGCAGTATTTT.

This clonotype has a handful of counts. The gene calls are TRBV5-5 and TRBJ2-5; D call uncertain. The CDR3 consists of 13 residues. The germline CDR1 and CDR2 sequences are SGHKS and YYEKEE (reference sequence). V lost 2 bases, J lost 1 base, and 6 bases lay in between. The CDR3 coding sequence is TGTGCCAGCAGCTTCCTTATCCAAGAGACCCAGTACTTC. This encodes CASSFLIQETQYF.